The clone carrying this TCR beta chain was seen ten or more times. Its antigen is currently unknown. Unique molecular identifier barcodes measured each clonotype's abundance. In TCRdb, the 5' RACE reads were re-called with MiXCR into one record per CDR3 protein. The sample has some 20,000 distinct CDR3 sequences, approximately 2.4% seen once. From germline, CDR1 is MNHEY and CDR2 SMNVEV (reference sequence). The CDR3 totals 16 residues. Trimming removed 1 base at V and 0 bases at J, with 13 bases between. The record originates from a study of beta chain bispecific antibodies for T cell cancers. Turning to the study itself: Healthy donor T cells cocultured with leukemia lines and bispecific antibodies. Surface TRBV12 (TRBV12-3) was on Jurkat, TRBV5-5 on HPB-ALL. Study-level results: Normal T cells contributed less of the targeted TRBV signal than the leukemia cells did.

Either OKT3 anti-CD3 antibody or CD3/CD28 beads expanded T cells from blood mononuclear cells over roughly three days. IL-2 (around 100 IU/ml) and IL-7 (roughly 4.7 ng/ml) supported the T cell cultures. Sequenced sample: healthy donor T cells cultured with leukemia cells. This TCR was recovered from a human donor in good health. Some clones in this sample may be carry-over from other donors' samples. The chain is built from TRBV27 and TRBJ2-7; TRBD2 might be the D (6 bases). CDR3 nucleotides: TGTGCCAGCAGTTTATGGGGGGAATCCAACTCCTACGAGCAGTACTTC. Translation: CASSLWGESNSYEQYF.